The rows below give T cell receptor beta chains drawn from one sample of a study of human T cells and chemical hapten exposure. TCRdb fed the RACE reads into MiXCR, producing one record per CDR3 protein. The sample carries tens of thousands of distinct CDR3 sequences, 11% to 15% recorded once. Sequenced here: whole blood, sampled in connection with sensitization to the hapten diphenylcyclopropenone (DPC). These receptors were collected from a woman between 45 and 60 years old with alopecia areata. Some clones in this sample may be carry-over from other donors' samples. Both conserved end residues are part of each CDR3. The D gene is left open where the match is weak. The size field is filled for only some rows; it gives once, few, many or a size class.

>NA|NA|TRBV28|TRBJ2-1
TGTGCCAGCTCGGGGGCTCTTGAGCAGTTCTTC
CASSGALEQFF
>NA|TRBD2|TRBV2|TRBJ2-1
TGTGCCAGCAGTGGGGATAGCGGGAGCAATGAGCAGTTCTTC
CASSGDSGSNEQFF
>NA|TRBD2|TRBV6-5|TRBJ2-6
TGTGCCAGCAGTTGGGGGGGATCTGGGGCCAACGTCCTGACTTTC
CASSWGGSGANVLTF
>NA|TRBD1|TRBV28|TRBJ1-1
TGTGCCAGCAGTTTAAGGCAGGGGGCGGATTTCTTT
CASSLRQGADFF
>NA|NA|TRBV5-5|TRBJ2-1
TGTGCCAGCAGCTTGACTAACCCCGTCAATGAGCAGTTCTTC
CASSLTNPVNEQFF
>NA|TRBD1|TRBV5-4|TRBJ1-1
TGTGCCAGCAGCTTGCGACAGGGTTACACTGAAGCTTTCTTT
CASSLRQGYTEAFF
>few|TRBD2|TRBV29-1|TRBJ2-1
TGCAGCCACGTCACCGGGACTAGTACCGACAATGAGCAGTTCTTC
CSHVTGTSTDNEQFF
>NA|NA|TRBV6-6|TRBJ1-1
TGTGCCAGCAGTCCCCCTACAAACACTGAAGCTTTCTTT
CASSPPTNTEAFF
>few|TRBD2|TRBV20-1|TRBJ2-5
TGCAGTGCAGTGAGGACTAGCGGGAGGTCGGAGACCCAGTACTTC
CSAVRTSGRSETQYF
>many|TRBD1|TRBV7-9|TRBJ1-4
TGTGCCAGCAGCCCGGGACAGGCTAATGAAAAACTGTTTTTT
CASSPGQANEKLFF
>NA|NA|TRBV21-1|TRBJ2-3
TGTGCCAGCAGCAAAAAAACCTTAGCGGGGCAACAGGGGGATACGCAGTATTTT
CASSKKTLAGQQGDTQYF
>NA|NA|TRBV12-3/TRBV12-4|TRBJ2-2
TGTGCCAGCAGTTTACGGCAGGGGTACACCGGGGAGCTGTTTTTT
CASSLRQGYTGELFF
>many|TRBD2|TRBV20-1|TRBJ2-5
TGCAGTGCTAGAGATGGGACTAGCCAAGAGACCCAGTACTTC
CSARDGTSQETQYF
>few|NA|TRBV20-1|TRBJ2-1
TGCAGTGCTCAACTCGGGGGTACCTACAATGAGCAGTTCTTC
CSAQLGGTYNEQFF
>few|NA|TRBV7-2|TRBJ2-6
TGTGCCAGCAGCCTTCTTGGATCCTCTGGGGCCAACGTCCTGACTTTC
CASSLLGSSGANVLTF
>few|TRBD2|TRBV11-2|TRBJ2-5
TGTGCCAGCAGCCCAGCGGGAGGGCAAGAGACCCAGTACTTC
CASSPAGGQETQYF
>few|NA|TRBV3-1|TRBJ1-5
TGTGCCAGCAGCCCCAGCCCCAATCAGCCCCAGCATTTT
CASSPSPNQPQHF
>many|NA|TRBV4-2|TRBJ1-1
TGTGCCAGCAGCCCCAACCAAATGGGGGGTAGGGCTGAAGCTTTCTTT
CASSPNQMGGRAEAFF
>few|NA|TRBV29-1|TRBJ2-3
TGCAGCGTTGCGGGCGACGACACAGATACGCAGTATTTT
CSVAGDDTDTQYF
>few|NA|TRBV12-3/TRBV12-4|TRBJ2-5
TGTGCCAGCAGTGCACGGACTAACCAAGAGACCCAGTACTTC
CASSARTNQETQYF
>few|NA|TRBV20-1|TRBJ1-1
TGCAGTGCTGGCACACGCGACACTGAAGCTTTCTTT
CSAGTRDTEAFF
>NA|TRBD2|TRBV12-3/TRBV12-4|TRBJ2-1
TGTGCCAGCAGTTTTCGGACTAGCGGGAGTGACAATGAGCAGTTCTTC
CASSFRTSGSDNEQFF
>many|NA|TRBV12-3/TRBV12-4|TRBJ1-1
TGTGCCAGCATCCAGGACAGTGTGGTGCTGAACACTGAAGCTTTCTTT
CASIQDSVVLNTEAFF
>NA|TRBD1|TRBV6-2/TRBV6-3|TRBJ1-2
TGTGCCAGCAGTTACTCCGGGACAGCTAATGGCTACACCTTC
CASSYSGTANGYTF
>few|TRBD1|TRBV4-3|TRBJ1-1
TGCGCCAGCAGCCAGAGTGGGACAGGGCTTCATGCTCGAGCTTTCTTT
CASSQSGTGLHARAFF
>few|TRBD2|TRBV5-1|TRBJ2-1
TGCGCCAGCAGCCCTATTAGCGGGAGTACGAGCAATGAGCAGTTCTTC
CASSPISGSTSNEQFF
>NA|NA|TRBV7-8|TRBJ1-1
TGTGCCAGCAGCCGGGGACTCATGAACACTGAAGCTTTCTTT
CASSRGLMNTEAFF
>many|TRBD2|TRBV29-1|TRBJ2-7
TGCAGCGTTGTAAAGGGGACTAGCGGGACCCACGAGCAGTACTTC
CSVVKGTSGTHEQYF
>many|NA|TRBV6-6|TRBJ2-3
TGTGCCAGCAGTTACTCTAGGGGGGATGGCACAGATACGCAGTATTTT
CASSYSRGDGTDTQYF
>NA|TRBD2|TRBV7-2|TRBJ2-1
TGTGCCAGCAGCCCCCGGACTAGCTCAGAGTTCTTC
CASSPRTSSEFF
>NA|TRBD2|TRBV20-1|TRBJ2-3
TGCAGTGCTAGAACTAGCGGGAGCGGCACAGATACGCAGTATTTT
CSARTSGSGTDTQYF
>NA|TRBD1|TRBV2|TRBJ2-2
TGTGCCAGCAGTGTTCTGACAGGGGCGAACACCGGGGAGCTGTTTTTT
CASSVLTGANTGELFF
>few|TRBD1|TRBV29-1|TRBJ1-1
TGCAGCGTTGGGAGGGGGGACAGTGAAGCTTTCTTT
CSVGRGDSEAFF
>NA|NA|TRBV5-1|TRBJ1-1
TGCGCCAGCAGCTTGGTCCGGGGGAATGAAGCTTTCTTT
CASSLVRGNEAFF
>NA|NA|TRBV6-6|TRBJ1-1
TGTGCCAGCAATAGGGGGGTTGGCACTGAAGCTTTCTTT
CASNRGVGTEAFF
>NA|NA|TRBV7-7|TRBJ1-1
TGTGCCAGCAGCCGCGACACGAACACTGAAGCTTTCTTT
CASSRDTNTEAFF
>NA|NA|TRBV6-2/TRBV6-3|TRBJ1-6
TGTGCCAGCAGTTATTTGGGCAATTCACCCCTCCACTTT
CASSYLGNSPLHF
>NA|NA|TRBV3-1|TRBJ2-7
TGTGCCAGCAGCCAAGAACTTGTGCTAGCGCGTGAGCAGTACTTC
CASSQELVLAREQYF
>few|NA|TRBV30|TRBJ1-4
TGTGCCTGGAGTGGGGAGGTTCGCGATAATGAAAAACTGTTTTTT
CAWSGEVRDNEKLFF
>NA|NA|TRBV7-2|TRBJ2-3
TGTGCCAGCAGCTTAGGCGCGGGCACAGATACGCAGTATTTT
CASSLGAGTDTQYF
>few|NA|TRBV6-1|TRBJ2-7
TGTGCCAGCAGTTCCCCCCCGGGACTCCGGCACGAGCAGTACTTC
CASSSPPGLRHEQYF
>NA|TRBD1|TRBV18|TRBJ1-5
TGTGCCAGCTCACCCAAAGGACAGGGGGCGAATCAGCCCCAGCATTTT
CASSPKGQGANQPQHF